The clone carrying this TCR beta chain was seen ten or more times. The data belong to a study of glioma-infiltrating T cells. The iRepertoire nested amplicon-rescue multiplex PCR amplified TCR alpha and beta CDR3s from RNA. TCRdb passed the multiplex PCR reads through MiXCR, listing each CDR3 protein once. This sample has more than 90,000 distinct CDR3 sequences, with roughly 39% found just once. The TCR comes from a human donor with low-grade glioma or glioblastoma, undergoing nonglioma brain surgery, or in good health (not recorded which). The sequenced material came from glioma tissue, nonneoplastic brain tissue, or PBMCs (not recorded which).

CDR3 DNA sequence: TGTGCCAGCAGCCAAGGGAGTGGTCTACGATACGAGCAGTACTTC. This codes for CASSQGSGLRYEQYF. J is TRBJ2-7 and V is TRBV3-1; no clear D. CDR3 size: 15 residues. Germline V gene sequence: CDR1 LGHDT, CDR2 YNNKEL (reference sequence). V was clipped by 1 base and J by 4 bases, with 14 bases between them.